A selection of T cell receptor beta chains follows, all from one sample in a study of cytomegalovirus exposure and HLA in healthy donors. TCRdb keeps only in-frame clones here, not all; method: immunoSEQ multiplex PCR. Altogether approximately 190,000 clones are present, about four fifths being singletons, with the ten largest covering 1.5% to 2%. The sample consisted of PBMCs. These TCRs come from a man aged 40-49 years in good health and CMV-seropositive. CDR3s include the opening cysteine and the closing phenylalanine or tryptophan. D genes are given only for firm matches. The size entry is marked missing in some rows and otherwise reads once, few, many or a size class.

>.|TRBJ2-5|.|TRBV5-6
CASSLGQRYQETQYF
TGTGCCAGCAGCTTGGGGCAGAGGTACCAAGAGACCCAGTACTTC
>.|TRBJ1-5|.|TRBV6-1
CAILQGPANQPQHF
TGTGCCATTCTCCAGGGCCCAGCGAACCAGCCCCAGCATTTT
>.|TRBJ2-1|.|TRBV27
CASSLYLNHNEQFF
TGTGCCAGCAGTTTATACTTGAATCACAATGAGCAGTTCTTC
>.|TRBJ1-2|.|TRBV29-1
CSVEDRFLGYTF
TGCAGCGTTGAAGATCGGTTCCTTGGCTACACCTTC
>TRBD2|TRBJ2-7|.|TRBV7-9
CASRPGTSDYEQYF
TGTGCCAGCAGGCCCGGGACTAGCGACTACGAGCAGTACTTC
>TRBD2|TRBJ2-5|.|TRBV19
CASSALAGQETQYF
TGTGCCAGTAGTGCCCTAGCGGGCCAAGAGACCCAGTACTTC
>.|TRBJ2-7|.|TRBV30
CAWDGTFSSYEQYF
TGTGCCTGGGACGGGACTTTCAGCTCCTACGAGCAGTACTTC
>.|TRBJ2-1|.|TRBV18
CASSLTARGAYNEQFF
TGTGCCAGCTCACTAACTGCAAGGGGCGCCTACAATGAGCAGTTCTTC
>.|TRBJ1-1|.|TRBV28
CASRLGGTQNTEAFF
TGTGCCAGCAGGCTGGGGGGGACTCAGAACACTGAAGCTTTCTTT
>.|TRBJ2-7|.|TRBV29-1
CSARQTSYEQYF
TGCAGCGCCCGACAGACCTCCTACGAGCAGTACTTC
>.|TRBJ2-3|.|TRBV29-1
CSVVGPTPVNTDTQYF
TGCAGCGTTGTTGGCCCCACCCCAGTTAACACAGATACGCAGTATTTT
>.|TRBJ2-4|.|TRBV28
CASSPQQGSKNIQYF
TGTGCCAGCAGTCCGCAACAGGGAAGTAAAAACATTCAGTACTTC
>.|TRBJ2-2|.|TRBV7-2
CASSSLQGLDTGELFF
TGTGCCAGCAGCTCTCTTCAGGGCTTGGACACCGGGGAGCTGTTTTTT
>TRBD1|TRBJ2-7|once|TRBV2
CASRGQSSYEQYF
TGTGCCAGCCGGGGACAGAGCTCCTACGAGCAGTACTTC
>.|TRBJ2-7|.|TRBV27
CASQGAGHYEQYF
TGTGCCAGCCAAGGGGCAGGACACTACGAGCAGTACTTC